One and the same sample provided the 26 T cell receptor beta chains below, sequenced in a study of T cell repertoires in cytomegalovirus infection. TCRdb reprocessed the reads via MiXCR and lists one record per CDR3 protein. The sample gives approximately 250,000 distinct CDR3 sequences, about 12% of which show up once; 1.5% to 2% is in the top ten. The source material was PBMCs. The receptors derive from a human donor in good health (CMV status not recorded). Some clones in this sample may be carry-over from other donors' samples.

This chain uses TRBV6-6 with TRBJ2-2; D is ambiguous. Trimming left V 7 bases short and J 4 bases short, with 13 bases between. There are 14 residues in the CDR3. Germline values: CDR1 MNHNY, CDR2 SVGAGI (reference sequence). CDR3 residues: CASTFFRGTGELFF. The CDR3 region has the DNA TGTGCCAGCACGTTCTTTCGTGGCACCGGGGAGCTGTTTTTT.

This clonotype was detected ten times or more. V and J are TRBV7-2 and TRBJ1-2, with a possible D match to TRBD1 (6 bases). V lost 3 bases and J lost 7, with 15 bases in between. The germline V gene encodes CDR1 SGHTA and CDR2 FQGNSA. The CDR3 totals 14 residues. The DNA for the CDR3 is TGTGCCAGCAGCTTCACTCCAGGGGTTACTGGCTACACCTTC. This codes for CASSFTPGVTGYTF.

This clonotype was counted at least ten times. The chain employs TRBV7-2 and TRBJ1-5; 7 nucleotides align to TRBD1. V lost 5 bases, J lost 0 bases, and 4 bases stayed unmatched. CDR1 and CDR2 from the germline V gene are SGHTA and FQGNSA. The CDR3 sequence is 15 residues long. The CDR3 bases are TGTGCCAGCAGCGACCGGACAGGTAGCAATCAGCCCCAGCATTTT. Its translation: CASSDRTGSNQPQHF.

This clonotype was recorded many times. This sequence joins TRBV4-2 and TRBJ2-1; TRBD2 aligns across 8 bases. This CDR3 has 15 amino acids. J gave up 12 bases and V 3 bases, and 13 bases lay outside the gene matches. Germline V CDR1 and CDR2: LGHNA, YNFKEQ. In DNA, the CDR3 is TGTGCCAGCAGCCAGGGTAGCGGGGACACAATGAGGCAGTTCTTC. Its translation is CASSQGSGDTMRQFF.

V and J are TRBV19 and TRBJ2-2; 11 bases map to TRBD1. The germline gives CDR1 LNHDA, CDR2 SQIVND (reference sequence). V trimming: 7 bases; J trimming: 6 bases; junction bases outside the gene matches: 7. The CDR3 loop spans 15 amino acids. The DNA of the CDR3 is TGTGCCAGTAACCCGGACAGGGGGCGGGCCGGGGAGCTGTTTTTT. It translates to CASNPDRGRAGELFF.

This clonotype was seen many times. The chain carries TRBV11-2 and TRBJ1-1; unclear D gene. Germline-derived CDR1 and CDR2 are SGHAT and FQNNGV. This CDR3 contains 14 residues. Between the trimmed V and J ends, which lost 6 bases and 1 base, there was a span of 12 bases. The CDR3 bases are TGTGCCAGCAGGCCCTCCGGGAGGAACACTGAAGCTTTCTTT. Encoded protein: CASRPSGRNTEAFF.

V usage is TRBV12-3 or TRBV12-4 and J usage is TRBJ2-1, with D possibly matching TRBD2 (7 bases). CDR3 length: 16 amino acids. V lost 3 bases and J 4 bases, leaving 16 bases between the germline ends. CDR3 DNA sequence: TGTGCCAGCAGTTTTTCGGGGGGCCGCCTTTACAATGAGCAGTTCTTC. Protein product: CASSFSGGRLYNEQFF.

The chain links TRBV6-2 or TRBV6-3 to TRBJ2-5; TRBD2 matches 7 bases. The length of the CDR3 is 16 residues. Germline CDR1 MNHEY, CDR2 SVGEGT. With V trimmed by 2 bases and J by 3 bases, 9 bases remained unmatched. The CDR3 spells CASSYRGPGGKETQYF. Written as DNA, the CDR3 is TGTGCCAGCAGTTACCGGGGACCGGGAGGAAAAGAGACCCAGTACTTC.

This clonotype has at least ten counts. This chain links TRBV6-2 or TRBV6-3 with TRBJ1-3; D is perhaps TRBD1 (5 bases). Germline CDR1 MNHEY, CDR2 SVGEGT. The CDR3 has 15 residues. Trimming took off 6 bases at V and 4 bases at J, with 16 bases between the two ends. CDR3 in DNA: TGTGCCAGCAGGTGGACACAAAGGACCGGAAACACCATATATTTT. Its protein product is CASRWTQRTGNTIYF.

This clonotype was detected many times. This chain uses TRBV7-2 with TRBJ1-2; tentatively, D is TRBD1 (5 bases). Germline V gene data show CDR1 as SGHTA and CDR2 as FQGNSA. The CDR3 consists of 15 residues. Trimming took 8 bases from V and 6 from J, leaving 22 bases between them. CDR3 DNA sequence: TGTGCCAGCGACCCTTTCACAGAGGGGTCCCATGGCTACACCTTC. Protein sequence: CASDPFTEGSHGYTF.

This clonotype appeared many times. The gene calls are TRBV7-9 and TRBJ2-5; possible D gene TRBD2, 6 bases. Trimming took 3 bases from V and 4 from J, leaving 9 bases between them. Germline CDR1 is SEHNR and CDR2 is FQNEAQ (reference sequence). The CDR3 totals 13 residues. The CDR3 here is CASSFTSLETQYF. In DNA, the CDR3 is TGTGCCAGCAGCTTCACTAGCTTAGAGACCCAGTACTTC.

This clonotype was seen a handful of times. CDR3 sequence: CSAKDRGRNTIYF. The DNA of the CDR3 is TGCAGCGCAAAGGACAGGGGGAGAAACACCATATATTTT. The V call is TRBV29-1, the J call TRBJ1-3, with 10 bases fitting TRBD1. Germline-derived CDR1 and CDR2 are SQVTM and ANQGSEA. The CDR3 length is 13 residues. Trimming took 7 bases from V and 5 from J; bases not matched to a gene: 5.

This clonotype was seen a handful of times. The gene calls are TRBV6-4 and TRBJ1-2; D ambiguous. The CDR3 extends over 13 amino acids. Trimming took 6 bases from V and 2 from J, leaving 10 bases between them. Looked up from germline, CDR1 is MRHNA and CDR2 is SNTAGT. CDR3: CASSRGANYGYTF. In DNA form, the CDR3 reads TGTGCCAGCAGCCGGGGAGCCAACTATGGCTACACCTTC.

V and J are TRBV27 and TRBJ1-2; a weak D match, TRBD1 (6 bases). Germline values: CDR1 MNHEY, CDR2 SMNVEV (reference sequence). This CDR3 region has 13 residues. Between the trimmed V and J ends, which lost 4 bases and 7 bases, there was a span of 13 bases. The DNA for the CDR3 is TGTGCCAGCAGTTCAACAGGGTCGGGTGGCTACACCTTC. This codes for CASSSTGSGGYTF.

The gene calls are TRBV2 and TRBJ2-7; no firm D call. In germline, CDR1 is SNHLY, CDR2 FYNNEI. The length of the CDR3 is 12 residues. V was clipped by 7 bases and J by 7 bases, with 14 bases between them. The CDR3 nucleotides are TGTGCCAGCACCGGACCGAAAGGGGAGCAGTACTTC. It encodes CASTGPKGEQYF.

This clonotype was observed at least ten times. V is TRBV6-2 or TRBV6-3 and J is TRBJ1-2, with D tentatively TRBD1 (5 bases). This CDR3 is 13 amino acids long. Trimming pared 7 bases from V and 7 bases from J, leaving 16 bases between. Germline-derived CDR1 and CDR2 are MNHEY and SVGEGT. CDR3 bases: TGTGCCAGCACCCCGGGACCGGCGACTGGCTACACCTTC. Its protein product is CASTPGPATGYTF.

At least ten counts were recorded for this clonotype. CDR3 DNA: TGTGCCAGTAGTATAGACGCAGGGGCTAGAAATGAGCAGTTCTTC. Translation gives CASSIDAGARNEQFF. The V and J genes are TRBV19 and TRBJ2-1, with a tentative D call TRBD1 (6 bases). This CDR3 is built from 15 residues. CDR1 and CDR2 from the germline V gene are LNHDA and SQIVND (reference sequence). Deletions cut 0 bases from V and 7 bases from J, with 13 bases between.

The rearrangement links TRBV7-8 to TRBJ1-2, with D tentatively TRBD1 (6 bases). Germline CDR1 reads SGHVS; CDR2 reads FQNEAQ. The V end was cut by 8 bases, the J end by 8 bases, with 21 bases between. The CDR3 sequence is 14 residues long. CDR3 in DNA: TGTGCCAGCGCACAAGAACGGGGGGCTAGAGGCTACACCTTC. Translating it yields CASAQERGARGYTF.

This clonotype was recorded a few times. The chain is built from TRBV7-3 and TRBJ1-1, with D hard to call. The CDR3 has 14 amino acids. Germline CDR1 is SGHTA and CDR2 is FQGTGA. V was clipped by 4 bases and J by 6 bases, with 15 bases between them. In nucleotides, the CDR3 is TGTGCCAGCAGCTCGGGCGGGGTTGTAGCTGAAGCTTTCTTT. Translation: CASSSGGVVAEAFF.

There are many counts of this clonotype. The rearrangement uses TRBV7-2 and TRBJ1-3; D is possibly TRBD1 (5 bases). The germline CDR1 and CDR2 sequences are SGHTA and FQGNSA. This CDR3 has 17 residues. Trimming left V 2 bases short and J 1 base short, with 15 bases between. CDR3 residues: CASSLTRFRESGNTIYF. As DNA, the CDR3 is TGTGCCAGCAGCTTAACGAGGTTCAGGGAGTCTGGAAACACCATATATTTT. Looking up the rest from reference TRBV7-2 and TRBJ1-3 gives the full variable domain: GAGVSQSPSNKVTEKGKDVELRCDPISGHTALYWYRQSLGQGLEFLIYFQGNSAPDKSGLPSDRFSAERTGGSVSTLTIQRTQQEDSAVYLCASSLTRFRESGNTIYFGEGSWLTVV.

This clonotype was recorded many times. This chain connects TRBV7-2 to TRBJ1-1; D is ambiguous. CDR3 length equals 15 residues. V was cut by 0 bases and J by 7 bases, with 15 bases left in between. Germline V gene lookup returns CDR1 SGHTA and CDR2 FQGNSA. CDR3 DNA: TGTGCCAGCAGCTTAGCGTCGACGAGCGCGGGTGAAGCTTTCTTT. Translating gives CASSLASTSAGEAFF.

In its sample, this clonotype was seen many times. The chain combines TRBV12-3 or TRBV12-4 with TRBJ2-2; D is tentatively TRBD1 or TRBD2 (6 bases each). Trimming removed 0 bases from V and 5 bases from J, with 22 bases in between. This CDR3 is 19 amino acids long. The DNA of the CDR3 is TGTGCCAGCAGTTTAGCCCATGGTGGAGGGGGGTCTGTTACCGGGGAGCTGTTTTTT. Translated: CASSLAHGGGGSVTGELFF.

This rearrangement joins TRBV6-2 or TRBV6-3 to TRBJ2-3, with 10 bases that match TRBD2. CDR1 is MNHEY, CDR2 SVGEGT, per germline. V was clipped by 0 bases and J by 6 bases; unmatched bases: 9. CDR3 size: 17 residues. The CDR3 reads CASSYSFTSGVSDTQYF. The CDR3, as DNA: TGTGCCAGCAGTTACTCGTTCACTAGCGGGGTCTCCGATACGCAGTATTTT.

This clonotype was recorded at least ten times. V and J are TRBV6-2 or TRBV6-3 and TRBJ1-2, with D perhaps matching TRBD1 (6 bases). CDR1 MNHEY and CDR2 SVGEGT come from the germline V gene. The CDR3 sequence is 14 residues long. The ends were cut back, 2 bases at V and 7 bases at J, with 14 bases in the middle. The CDR3 region is CASSYGRGLIGYTF. The CDR3, as DNA: TGTGCCAGCAGTTACGGCAGGGGATTAATTGGCTACACCTTC.

This clonotype was seen at least ten times. CDR3 DNA: TGTGCCAGCAGCAAAGACGGAAATAACTATGGCTACACCTTC. Translated: CASSKDGNNYGYTF. J is TRBJ1-2 and V is TRBV7-3; D ambiguous. Germline assignment: CDR1 SGHTA and CDR2 FQGTGA. The CDR3 consists of 14 residues. The V end was cut by 5 bases, the J end by 1 base, with 11 bases between.

This clonotype was found many times. J is TRBJ2-7 and V is TRBV7-2; 9 positions match TRBD2. After removal of 1 base from V and 2 bases from J, the junction contained 3 bases not matched to a gene. CDR1 and CDR2 from the germline V gene are SGHTA and FQGNSA. CDR3 length: 15 residues. This CDR3 is CASSLGLAGPYEQYF. DNA for the CDR3: TGTGCCAGCAGCTTAGGGCTAGCGGGGCCCTACGAGCAGTACTTC.